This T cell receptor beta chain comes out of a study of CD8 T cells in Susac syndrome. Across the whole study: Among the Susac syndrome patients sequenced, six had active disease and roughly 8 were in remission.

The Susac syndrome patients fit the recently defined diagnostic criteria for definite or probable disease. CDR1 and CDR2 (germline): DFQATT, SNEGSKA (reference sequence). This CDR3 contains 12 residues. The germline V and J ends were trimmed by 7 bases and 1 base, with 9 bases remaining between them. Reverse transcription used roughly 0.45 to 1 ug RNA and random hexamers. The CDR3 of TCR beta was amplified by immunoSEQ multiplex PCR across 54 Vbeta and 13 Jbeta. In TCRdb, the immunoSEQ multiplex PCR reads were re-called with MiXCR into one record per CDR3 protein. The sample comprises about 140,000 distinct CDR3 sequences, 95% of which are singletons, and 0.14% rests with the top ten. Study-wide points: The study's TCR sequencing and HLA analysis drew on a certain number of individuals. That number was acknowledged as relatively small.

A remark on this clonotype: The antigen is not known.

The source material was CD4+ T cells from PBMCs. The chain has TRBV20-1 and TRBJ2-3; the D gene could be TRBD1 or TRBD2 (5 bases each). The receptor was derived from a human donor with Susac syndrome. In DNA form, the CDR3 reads TGCAGTGTGGTGGGGGGCACAGATACGCAGTATTTT. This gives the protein CSVVGGTDTQYF.